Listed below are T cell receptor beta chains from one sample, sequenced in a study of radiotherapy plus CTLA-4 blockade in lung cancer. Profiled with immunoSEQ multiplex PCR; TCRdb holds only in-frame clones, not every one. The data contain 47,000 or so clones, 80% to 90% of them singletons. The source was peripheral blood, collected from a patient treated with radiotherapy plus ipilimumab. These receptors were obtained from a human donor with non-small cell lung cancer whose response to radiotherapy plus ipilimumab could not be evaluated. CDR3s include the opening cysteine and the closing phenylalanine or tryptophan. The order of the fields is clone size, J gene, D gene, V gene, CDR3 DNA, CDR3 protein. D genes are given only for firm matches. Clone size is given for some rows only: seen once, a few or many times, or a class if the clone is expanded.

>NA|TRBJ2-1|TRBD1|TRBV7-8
TGTGCCAGCAGCCTTACAGGGGGCGCAGACTCCTACAATGAGCAGTTCTTC
CASSLTGGADSYNEQFF
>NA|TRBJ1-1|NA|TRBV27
TGTGCCAGCCAGGGGCCCGGGGTCACTGAAGCTTTCTTT
CASQGPGVTEAFF
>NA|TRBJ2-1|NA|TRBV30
TGTGCCTGGAGCGCGGGCCTCTTCAATGAGCAGTTCTTC
CAWSAGLFNEQFF
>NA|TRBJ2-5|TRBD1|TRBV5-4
TGTGCCAGCAGCTTTGTCACAGGGGGCCGGGAGACCCAGTACTTC
CASSFVTGGRETQYF
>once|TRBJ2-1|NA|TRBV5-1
TGCGCCAGCAGCTTGGAGGGGCGGACCTACAATGAGCAGTTCTTC
CASSLEGRTYNEQFF
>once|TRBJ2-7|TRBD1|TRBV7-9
TGTGCCAGCAGCCGGGACAGGGGGCGGAAAAACTACGAGCAGTACTTC
CASSRDRGRKNYEQYF
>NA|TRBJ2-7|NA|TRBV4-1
TGCGCCAGCAGCCAGTTGGGACAAACTTACGAGCAGTACTTC
CASSQLGQTYEQYF
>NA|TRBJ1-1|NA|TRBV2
TGTGCCAGCAGTGAATGGGGGGGTAGCACTGAAGCTTTCTTT
CASSEWGGSTEAFF
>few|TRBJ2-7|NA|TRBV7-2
TGTGCCAGCAGCCCCCAAGGAGGGAGCGAGCAGTACTTC
CASSPQGGSEQYF
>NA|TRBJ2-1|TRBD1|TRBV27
TGTGCCAGCAGACTACAGGGGGCCGACAATGAGCAGTTCTTC
CASRLQGADNEQFF
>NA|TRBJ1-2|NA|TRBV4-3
TGCGCCAGCAGCCCCTCCCGGCAGGGAGGGTATGGCTACACCTTC
CASSPSRQGGYGYTF
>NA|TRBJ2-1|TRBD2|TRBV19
TGTGCCAGTAGTATCTCTAGGACTAGCGAGCAGTTCTTC
CASSISRTSEQFF
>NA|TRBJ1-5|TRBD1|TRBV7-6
TGTGCCAGCAGCTGGGGAAGCGGGACAGGGGGCAATCAGCCCCAGCATTTT
CASSWGSGTGGNQPQHF
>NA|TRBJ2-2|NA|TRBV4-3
TGCGCCAGCAGCCAAGTTCCGAGGGCTGACGGGGAGCTGTTTTTT
CASSQVPRADGELFF
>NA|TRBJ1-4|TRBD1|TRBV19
TGTGCCAGTAGTATTGACCTCGGGACAGGGCTTAATGAAAAACTGTTTTTT
CASSIDLGTGLNEKLFF
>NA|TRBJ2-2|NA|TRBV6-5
TGTGCCAGCAGTTACACTTACAACACCGGGGAGCTGTTTTTT
CASSYTYNTGELFF
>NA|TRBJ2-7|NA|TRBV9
TGTGCCAGCAGCGTGATCCAGGGTGGCGAGCAGTACTTC
CASSVIQGGEQYF
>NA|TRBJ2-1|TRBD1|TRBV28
TGTGCCAGCAGTTTACTGACAGGGGGCTCCTACAATGAGCAGTTCTTC
CASSLLTGGSYNEQFF
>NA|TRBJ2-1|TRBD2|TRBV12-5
TGTGCTAGTGGTTCCCCACGAACTAGCGGGAGAGTCAATGAGCAGTTCTTC
CASGSPRTSGRVNEQFF
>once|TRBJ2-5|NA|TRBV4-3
TGCGCCAGCAGCCAAGATCCCCAGGGGTGGGAGACCCAGTACTTC
CASSQDPQGWETQYF
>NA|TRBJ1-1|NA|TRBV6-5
TGTGCCAGCAGCGACGGGGGAAGGATCACTGAAGCTTTCTTT
CASSDGGRITEAFF
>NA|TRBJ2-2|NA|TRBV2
TGTGCCAGCATCATGACGGAGGGGGAGCTGTTTTTT
CASIMTEGELFF